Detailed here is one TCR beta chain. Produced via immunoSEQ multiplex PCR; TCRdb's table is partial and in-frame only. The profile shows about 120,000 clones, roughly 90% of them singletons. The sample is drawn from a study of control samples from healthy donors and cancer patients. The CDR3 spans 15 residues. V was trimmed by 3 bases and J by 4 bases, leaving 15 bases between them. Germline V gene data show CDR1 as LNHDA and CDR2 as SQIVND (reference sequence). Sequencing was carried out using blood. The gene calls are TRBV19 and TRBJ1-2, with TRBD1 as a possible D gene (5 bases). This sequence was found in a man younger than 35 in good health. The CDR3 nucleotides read TGTGCCAGTAGTATGGGGGGACCGACCCTCTATGGCTACACCTTC. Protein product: CASSMGGPTLYGYTF.